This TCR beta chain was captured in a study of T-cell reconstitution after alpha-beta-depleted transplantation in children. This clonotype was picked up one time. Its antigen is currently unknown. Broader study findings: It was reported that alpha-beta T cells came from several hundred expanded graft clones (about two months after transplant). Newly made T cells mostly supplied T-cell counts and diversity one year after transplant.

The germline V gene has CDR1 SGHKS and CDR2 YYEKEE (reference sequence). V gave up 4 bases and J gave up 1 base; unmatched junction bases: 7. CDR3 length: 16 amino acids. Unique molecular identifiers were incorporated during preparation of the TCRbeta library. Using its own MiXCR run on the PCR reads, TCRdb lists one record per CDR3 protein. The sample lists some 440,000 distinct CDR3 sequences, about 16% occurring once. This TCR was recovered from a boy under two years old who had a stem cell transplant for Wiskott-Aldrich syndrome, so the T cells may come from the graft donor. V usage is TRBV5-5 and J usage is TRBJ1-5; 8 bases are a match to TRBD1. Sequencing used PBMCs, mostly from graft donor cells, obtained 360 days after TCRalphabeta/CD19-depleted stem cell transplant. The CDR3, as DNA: TGTGCCAGCAGCCCCAGGGGGCTGGTGAGCAATCAGCCCCAGCATTTT. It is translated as CASSPRGLVSNQPQHF.